This T cell receptor beta chain appears in the sequencing data of a study of blood T cell repertoires in COVID-19. Background on the study: Specimens from acute and convalescent COVID-19 originated in the United States, Italy and Spain.

Trimming at V came to 1 base and at J to 4 bases, leaving 5 bases not matched to a gene. The CDR3 sequence is 16 residues long. Germline loops: CDR1 SGHAT, CDR2 FQNNGV. Original methodology: Reference gene primer amplification gave nucleated cell count estimates. The method was immunoSEQ multiplex PCR; TCRdb's version includes in-frame clones alone and lacks a portion of them. V, J and clone size derive from that table, while D and trimming were established from the DNA sequence. This sample carries about 210,000 clones, 80% of them seen once, and the ten largest clones take approximately 6.9%. This TCR derives from a man aged 55 to 70 with acute or convalescent COVID-19. Sequences were obtained from peripheral blood. This chain uses TRBV11-2 with TRBJ2-2, with 8 positions matching TRBD2. For the CDR3, the DNA is TGTGCCAGCAGCTTAGGGTCGGGAGGGGGCACCGGGGAGCTGTTTTTT. This gives the protein CASSLGSGGGTGELFF.